The 30 T cell receptor beta chains in this list originate from one sample, sequenced in a study of blood T cell repertoires in COVID-19. Here immunoSEQ multiplex PCR was the method, and the copy in TCRdb shows in-frame clones only, minus some. The table lists about 310,000 clones, over 75% of them singletons. What was sequenced was peripheral blood. All receptors derive from a man aged 45-65 years with active or convalescent COVID-19.

This sequence joins TRBV7-2 and TRBJ2-1; 12 bases are a match to TRBD2. V gave up 5 bases and J gave up 7 bases; unmatched junction bases: 9. CDR3 length equals 16 residues. Germline V gene sequence: CDR1 SGHTA, CDR2 FQGNSA. The CDR3 reads CASSRRRLAGVNEQFF. The CDR3, as DNA: TGTGCCAGCAGCCGTAGAAGACTAGCGGGAGTGAATGAGCAGTTCTTC.

This chain joins TRBV21-1 and TRBJ1-1; the table assigns TRBD1, which was not confirmed against the DNA. TRBV21-1 is recorded as a pseudogene. The CDR3 length is 17 residues. The CDR3 DNA follows: TGTGCCAGCAGCAAAGCTGGGGCCAGGGGGCAGGGCACTGAAGCTTTCTTT. Protein: CASSKAGARGQGTEAFF.

This clone came up once. The CDR3 nucleotides read TGTGCCAGCAGTGAGCTGAGCTCTGGAAACACCATATATTTT. Protein product: CASSELSSGNTIYF. The gene calls are TRBV6-1 and TRBJ1-3; no firm D call. Germline CDR1 MNHNS, CDR2 SASEGT. The CDR3 is 14 amino acids. Trimming left V 3 bases short and J 0 bases short, with 6 bases between.

The chain combines TRBV5-6 with TRBJ2-7; D is possibly TRBD1 (6 bases). Germline values: CDR1 SGHDT, CDR2 YYEEEE. Trimming pared 0 bases from V and 0 bases from J, leaving 10 bases between. The CDR3 is made up of 15 amino acids. Here the CDR3 DNA reads TGTGCCAGCAGCTTGGGGGGGACACGCTCCTACGAGCAGTACTTC. Its protein product is CASSLGGTRSYEQYF.

The CDR3 is CASSLGLAATYEQYF. The CDR3 region has the DNA TGTGCCAGCAGTCTCGGACTAGCGGCAACCTACGAGCAGTACTTC. V usage is TRBV6-5 and J usage is TRBJ2-7; 10 bases line up with TRBD2. The CDR3 loop spans 15 amino acids. Germline V CDR1 and CDR2: MNHEY, SVGAGI. V shed 5 bases and J 2 bases; nucleotides not matched to a gene: 6.

This rearrangement joins TRBV5-1 to TRBJ1-2, with D possibly being TRBD1 (5 bases). Germline V lookup: CDR1 SGHRS, CDR2 YFSETQ. Trimming took 0 bases from V and 6 from J, leaving 18 bases between them. This CDR3 contains 16 residues. The CDR3 region has the DNA TGCGCCAGCAGCTTGGCGGCCCGGGCCGTAGGGGATGGCTACACCTTC. Protein: CASSLAARAVGDGYTF.

V usage is TRBV3-1 (or the pseudogene TRBV3-2) and J usage is TRBJ2-2, with D possibly matching TRBD1 (6 bases). The CDR3 has 20 residues. Germline V gene lookup returns CDR1 LGHDT and CDR2 YNNKEL (reference sequence). The V gene lost 3 bases and the J gene lost 1 base, with 24 bases spanning the gap. CDR3: CASSQKGKAPQGWNTGELFF. The CDR3 coding sequence is TGTGCCAGCAGCCAGAAGGGAAAGGCCCCACAGGGTTGGAACACCGGGGAGCTGTTTTTT.

In its sample, this clone was seen a few times. The chain has TRBV28 and TRBJ1-4; D not resolved. The CDR3 spans 14 residues. The V and J ends lost 5 bases and 3 bases respectively, with 10 bases between them. Germline loops: CDR1 MDHEN, CDR2 SYDVKM. The DNA of the CDR3 is TGTGCCAGCAGTATGGCAGGCTCTAATGAAAAACTGTTTTTT. It translates to CASSMAGSNEKLFF.

The rearrangement uses TRBV18 and TRBJ1-2; D is undetermined. The germline V and J ends were trimmed by 5 bases and 5 bases, with 12 bases remaining between them. From germline, CDR1 is KGHSH and CDR2 LQKENI. The CDR3 is 13 amino acids. In DNA form, the CDR3 reads TGTGCCAGCTCAGTATCCGGTGATTATGGCTACACCTTC. This translates into CASSVSGDYGYTF.

The J gene is TRBJ1-6, the V gene TRBV19; TRBD1 matches at 9 bases. CDR1 LNHDA and CDR2 SQIVND come from the germline V gene (reference sequence). V dropped 6 bases and J dropped 4; count of bases not matched to a gene: 1. The CDR3 runs to 14 residues. DNA for the CDR3: TGTGCCAGTAGGGGACAGGGTTATAATTCACCCCTCCACTTT. Residues: CASRGQGYNSPLHF.

This sequence joins TRBV11-3 and TRBJ1-1; D gene ambiguous. V was shortened by 4 bases and J by 0 bases, with 6 bases between the two germline ends. The germline gives CDR1 SGHNT, CDR2 YENEEA. The CDR3 contains 13 residues. In nucleotides, the CDR3 is TGTGCCAGCAGCTCTCAGGTGAACACTGAAGCTTTCTTT. This codes for CASSSQVNTEAFF.

The genes are TRBV30 and TRBJ2-2; D remains unclear. The CDR3 consists of 14 residues. Germline-derived CDR1 and CDR2 are GTSNPN and SVGIG (reference sequence). Trimming pared 0 bases from V and 3 bases from J, leaving 8 bases between. In DNA, the CDR3 is TGTGCCTGGAGTGTATCGTTTTACACCGGGGAGCTGTTTTTT. This encodes CAWSVSFYTGELFF.

The CDR3, as DNA: TGTGCCAGCACCTATACAGGGGGCTATCAGCCCCAGCATTTT. It encodes CASTYTGGYQPQHF. The rearrangement uses TRBV6-5 and TRBJ1-5, with 9 bases that match TRBD1. Germline CDR1 MNHEY, CDR2 SVGAGI. The CDR3 runs 14 residues. Trimming took 7 bases from V and 5 from J; bases not matched to a gene: 6.

This clone occurred once. The rearrangement joins TRBV28 to TRBJ1-1; TRBD1 might be the D (5 bases). Trimming removed 7 bases from V and 5 bases from J, with 20 bases in between. Germline V lookup: CDR1 MDHEN, CDR2 SYDVKM. The CDR3 loop spans 15 amino acids. The CDR3 coding sequence is TGTGCCAGCACTCCTTATCAGGGCTTGCGGACTGAAGCTTTCTTT. Translating it yields CASTPYQGLRTEAFF. Full variable domain (missing parts from reference TRBV28 and TRBJ1-1): DVKVTQSSRYLVKRTGEKVFLECVQDMDHENMFWYRQDPGLGLRLIYFSYDVKMKEKGDIPEGYSVSREKKERFSLILESASTNQTSMYLCASTPYQGLRTEAFFGQGTRLTVV.

This chain links TRBV28 with TRBJ2-7; possible D gene TRBD1, 6 bases. V lost 2 bases and J 2 bases, leaving 16 bases between the germline ends. The CDR3 spans 16 residues. Germline assignment: CDR1 MDHEN and CDR2 SYDVKM. The CDR3 nucleotides are TGTGCCAGCAGTTTAGGGGCAGGGGACGGACCCTACGAGCAGTACTTC. Its protein is CASSLGAGDGPYEQYF.

This clone was recorded only once. V gene TRBV18 combines with J gene TRBJ1-1; no reliable D call. The CDR3 is made up of 15 amino acids. V dropped 1 base and J dropped 1 base, with 10 bases sitting between them. Germline V gives CDR1 KGHSH, CDR2 LQKENI. The CDR3 sequence: CASSPQRRTNTEAFF. For the CDR3, the DNA is TGTGCCAGCTCACCACAGCGGCGGACGAACACTGAAGCTTTCTTT.

V is TRBV5-5 and J is TRBJ1-1, with a possible D match to TRBD1 (5 bases). V was clipped by 2 bases and J by 4 bases, with 18 bases between them. The length of the CDR3 is 16 residues. The germline gives CDR1 SGHKS, CDR2 YYEKEE (reference sequence). Written as DNA, the CDR3 is TGTGCCAGCAGCTTTAGGCCCCAGGGATTGAGCACTGAAGCTTTCTTT. This translates into CASSFRPQGLSTEAFF. The full variable domain, rest sourced from reference TRBV5-5 and TRBJ1-1, is DAGVTQSPTHLIKTRGQQVTLRCSPISGHKSVSWYQQVLGQGPQFIFQYYEKEERGRGNFPDRFSARQFPNYSSELNVNALLLGDSALYLCASSFRPQGLSTEAFFGQGTRLTVV.

The sample holds one count of this clone. The chain is built from TRBV7-3 and TRBJ2-1; 8 nucleotides align to TRBD2. The germline V gene encodes CDR1 SGHTA and CDR2 FQGTGA. Germline trimming cut 5 bases from V and 7 bases from J; bases unmatched to any gene: 10. This CDR3 comprises 15 residues. The DNA of the CDR3 is TGTGCCAGCAGCCCGAGCGGGAGCCCCAGGAATGAGCAGTTCTTC. Amino acid sequence: CASSPSGSPRNEQFF.

The V and J genes are TRBV27 and TRBJ1-1; the match to TRBD1 covers 9 bases. The ends lost 6 bases at V and 3 bases at J; junction bases unmatched: 5. The CDR3 is 14 residues long. Germline CDR1 and CDR2: MNHEY and SMNVEV (reference sequence). The CDR3 loop is CASSGQGRDTEAFF. The CDR3 nucleotides read TGTGCCAGCAGCGGACAGGGGAGAGACACTGAAGCTTTCTTT.

The chain links TRBV7-9 to TRBJ1-1, with no clear D. The germline V gene has CDR1 SEHNR and CDR2 FQNEAQ (reference sequence). Trimming removed 0 bases at V and 7 bases at J, with 18 bases between. CDR3 length: 16 amino acids. The CDR3: CASSLAAPDGGDEAFF. The CDR3 bases are TGTGCCAGCAGCTTAGCTGCCCCGGACGGAGGCGATGAAGCTTTCTTT. Filled out from reference TRBV7-9 and TRBJ1-1, the complete variable domain reads DTGVSQNPRHKITKRGQNVTFRCDPISEHNRLYWYRQTLGQGPEFLTYFQNEAQLEKSRLLSDRFSAERPKGSFSTLEIQRTEQGDSAMYLCASSLAAPDGGDEAFFGQGTRLTVV.

CDR3 amino acids: CASSLRGHSNQPQHF. Written as DNA, the CDR3 is TGTGCCAGCAGCCTCCGAGGGCATAGCAATCAGCCCCAGCATTTT. This chain links TRBV6-5 with TRBJ1-5; D not resolved. In germline, CDR1 is MNHEY, CDR2 SVGAGI. The CDR3 length is 15 residues. Trimming removed 6 bases at V and 0 bases at J, with 12 bases between.

As concerns this clone: At one of its ends the junction is not consistent with the germline gene, which may arise from a read error. The chain has TRBV18 and TRBJ2-5; D uncertain. The CDR3 is 13 amino acids. Germline assignment: CDR1 KGHSH and CDR2 LQKENI. This chain's CDR3 is CASSPQPQETQYF. The DNA of the CDR3 is TGTGCCAGCTCCCCACAGCCCCAAGAGACCCAGTACTTC.

The chain couples TRBV6-5 to TRBJ2-7; D is perhaps TRBD1 (6 bases). The CDR3 sequence is 13 residues long. V dropped 6 bases and J dropped 4 bases, with 13 bases sitting between them. The V gene's germline CDR1 is MNHEY and CDR2 SVGAGI. The DNA for the CDR3 is TGTGCCAGCAGCCCGGGACACGATTACGAGCAGTACTTC. As protein: CASSPGHDYEQYF.

The chain joins TRBV5-1 to TRBJ2-4, with 9 bases aligning to TRBD2. Germline values: CDR1 SGHRS, CDR2 YFSETQ. The CDR3 contains 13 residues. J lost 4 bases, V lost 6 bases, and 2 bases had no gene match. CDR3 sequence (DNA): TGCGCCAGCACCCTAGCGGGGAAAAACATTCAGTACTTC. This encodes CASTLAGKNIQYF.

The rearrangement joins TRBV28 to TRBJ1-2, with 9 bases lining up with TRBD1. Germline V gene sequence: CDR1 MDHEN, CDR2 SYDVKM. Trimming cost V 6 bases and J 8 bases; bases outside gene matches: 13. The CDR3 is 15 residues long. CDR3 DNA: TGTGCCAGCAGCCTCCCGCCGGGACAGGGCTACGGCTACACCTTC. Translated: CASSLPPGQGYGYTF.

The chain joins TRBV6-5 to TRBJ1-2; 7 nucleotides align to TRBD1. V was pared by 6 bases and J by 4 bases, with 11 bases of the junction left unmatched. Per the germline V gene, CDR1 is MNHEY and CDR2 is SVGAGI. This CDR3 region has 15 residues. Here the CDR3 DNA reads TGTGCCAGCAGGGTGAATGCCGGGACAGCCTATGGCTACACCTTC. Its translation is CASRVNAGTAYGYTF.

CDR3 in DNA: TGCGCCAGCAGCTTGACAGGGTCCTACAATGAGCAGTTCTTC. It yields the protein CASSLTGSYNEQFF. The chain links TRBV5-1 to TRBJ2-1; the D gene is possibly TRBD1 (6 bases). Germline V CDR1 and CDR2: SGHRS, YFSETQ. The CDR3 has 14 amino acids. Trimming shortened V by 1 base and J by 1 base, and 6 bases separated the two germline ends. The whole variable domain, remainder taken from reference TRBV5-1 and TRBJ2-1, is KAGVTQTPRYLIKTRGQQVTLSCSPISGHRSVSWYQQTPGQGLQFLFEYFSETQRNKGNFPGRFSGRQFSNSRSEMNVSTLELGDSALYLCASSLTGSYNEQFFGPGTRLTVL.

This clone was seen only a few times. The chain carries TRBV9 and TRBJ2-6; 7 positions match TRBD1. The CDR3 consists of 17 residues. Germline-derived CDR1 and CDR2 are SGDLS and YYNGEE. V was pared by 4 bases and J by 2 bases, with 9 bases of the junction left unmatched. Written as DNA, the CDR3 is TGTGCCAGCAGCCCACACTACACAGGGGCTGGGGCCAACGTCCTGACTTTC. It codes for CASSPHYTGAGANVLTF.

The chain recombines TRBV11-2 with TRBJ2-4; tentatively, D is TRBD2 (7 bases). The CDR3 is 13 residues long. Germline CDR1 and CDR2: SGHAT and FQNNGV. Deletions cut 5 bases from V and 10 bases from J, with 15 bases between. This CDR3 reads CASSASRGRIQYF. The CDR3 DNA follows: TGTGCCAGCAGCGCCTCGCGGGGGCGGATTCAGTACTTC.

The CDR3 loop is CASSPQGNQPQHF. DNA of the CDR3: TGTGCCAGCAGTCCCCAGGGGAATCAGCCCCAGCATTTT. The chain couples TRBV2 to TRBJ1-5, with a tentative D call TRBD1 (6 bases). This CDR3 contains 13 residues. CDR1 is SNHLY, CDR2 FYNNEI, per germline. The V gene lost 5 bases and the J gene lost 4 bases, with 9 bases spanning the gap.